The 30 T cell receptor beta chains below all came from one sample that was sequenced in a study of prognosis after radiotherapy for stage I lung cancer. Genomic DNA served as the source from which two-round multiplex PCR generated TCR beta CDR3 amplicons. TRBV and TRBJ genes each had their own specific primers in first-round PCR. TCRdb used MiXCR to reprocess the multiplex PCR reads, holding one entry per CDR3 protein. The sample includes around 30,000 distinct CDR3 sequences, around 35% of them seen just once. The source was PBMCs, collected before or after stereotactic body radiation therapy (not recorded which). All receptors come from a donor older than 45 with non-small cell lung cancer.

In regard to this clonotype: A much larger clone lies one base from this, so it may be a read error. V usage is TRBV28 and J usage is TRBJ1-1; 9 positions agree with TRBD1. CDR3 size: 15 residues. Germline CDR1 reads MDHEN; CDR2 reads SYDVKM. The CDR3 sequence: CTSSPPGQGLPEAFF. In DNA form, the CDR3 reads TGTACCAGCAGTCCACCGGGACAGGGTTTACCTGAAGCTTTCTTT. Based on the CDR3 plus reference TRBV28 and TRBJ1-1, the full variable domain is DVKVTQSSRYLVKRTGEKVFLECVQDMDHENMFWYRQDPGLGLRLIYFSYDVKMKEKGDIPEGYSVSREKKERFSLILESASTNQTSMYLCTSSPPGQGLPEAFFGQGTRLTVV.

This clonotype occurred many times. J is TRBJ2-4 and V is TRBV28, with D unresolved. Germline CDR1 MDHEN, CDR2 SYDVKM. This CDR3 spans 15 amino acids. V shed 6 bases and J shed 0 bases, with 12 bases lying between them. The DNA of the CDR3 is TGTGCCAGCAGCGCGCGGCCTCCAGCCAAAAACATTCAGTACTTC. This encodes CASSARPPAKNIQYF.

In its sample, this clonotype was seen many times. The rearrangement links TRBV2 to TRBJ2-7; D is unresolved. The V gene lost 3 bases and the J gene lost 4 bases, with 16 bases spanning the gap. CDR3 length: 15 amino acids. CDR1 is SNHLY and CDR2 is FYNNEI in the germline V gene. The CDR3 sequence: CASSEGATIFYEQYF. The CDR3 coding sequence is TGTGCCAGCAGTGAGGGCGCAACAATATTTTACGAGCAGTACTTC. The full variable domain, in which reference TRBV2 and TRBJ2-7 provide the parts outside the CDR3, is EPEVTQTPSHQVTQMGQEVILRCVPISNHLYFYWYRQILGQKVEFLVSFYNNEISEKSEIFDDQFSVERPDGSNFTLKIRSTKLEDSAMYFCASSEGATIFYEQYFGPGTRLTVT.

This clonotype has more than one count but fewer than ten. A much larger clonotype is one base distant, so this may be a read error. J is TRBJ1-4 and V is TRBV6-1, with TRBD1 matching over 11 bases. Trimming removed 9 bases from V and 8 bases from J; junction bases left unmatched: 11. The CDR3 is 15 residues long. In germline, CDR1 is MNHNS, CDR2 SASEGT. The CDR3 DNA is TGTGCCAGTACGGGGGCGGGACAGGGGGGCGAAAAACTGTTTTTT. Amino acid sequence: CASTGAGQGGEKLFF.

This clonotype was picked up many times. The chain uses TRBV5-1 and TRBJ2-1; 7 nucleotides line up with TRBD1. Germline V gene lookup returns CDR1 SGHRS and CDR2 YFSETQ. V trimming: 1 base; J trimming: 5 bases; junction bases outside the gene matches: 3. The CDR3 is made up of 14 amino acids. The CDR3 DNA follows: TGCGCCAGCAGCTTGCAGACAGGGAACAATGAGCAGTTCTTC. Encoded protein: CASSLQTGNNEQFF.

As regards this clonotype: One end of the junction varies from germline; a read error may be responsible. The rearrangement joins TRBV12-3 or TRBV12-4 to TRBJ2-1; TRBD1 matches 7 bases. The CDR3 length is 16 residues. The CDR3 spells CVSRGGPSQTYNEQFF. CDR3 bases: TGTGTCAGCAGAGGGGGCCCCTCCCAAACATACAATGAGCAGTTCTTC.

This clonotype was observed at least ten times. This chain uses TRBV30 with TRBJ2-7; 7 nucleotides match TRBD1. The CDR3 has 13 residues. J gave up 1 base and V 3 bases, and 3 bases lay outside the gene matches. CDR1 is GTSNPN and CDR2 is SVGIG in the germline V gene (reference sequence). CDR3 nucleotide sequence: TGTGCCTGGAGGGGGGACAGTTCCTACGAGCAGTACTTC. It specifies CAWRGDSSYEQYF.

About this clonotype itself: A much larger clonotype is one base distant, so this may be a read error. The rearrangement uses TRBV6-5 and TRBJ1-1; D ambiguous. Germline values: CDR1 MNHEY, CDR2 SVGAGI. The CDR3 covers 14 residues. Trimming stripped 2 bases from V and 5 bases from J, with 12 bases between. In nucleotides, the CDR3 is TGTGCCAGCAGTTACCCCGCAGGAGGGACTGAAGCTTTCTTT. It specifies CASSYPAGGTEAFF.

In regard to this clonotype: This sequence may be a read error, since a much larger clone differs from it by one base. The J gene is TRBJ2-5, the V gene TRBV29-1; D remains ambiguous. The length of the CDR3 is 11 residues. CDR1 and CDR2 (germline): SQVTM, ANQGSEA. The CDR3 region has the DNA TGCAGAGCTGGCCAAGGAGAGACCCAGTACTTC. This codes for CRAGQGETQYF.

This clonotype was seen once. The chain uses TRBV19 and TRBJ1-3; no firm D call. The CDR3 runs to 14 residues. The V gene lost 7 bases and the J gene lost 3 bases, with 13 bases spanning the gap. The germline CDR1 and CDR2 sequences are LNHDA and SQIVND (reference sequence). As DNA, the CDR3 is TGTGCCAGTACTTCGACATGGAATGGAAACACCATATATTTT. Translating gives CASTSTWNGNTIYF.

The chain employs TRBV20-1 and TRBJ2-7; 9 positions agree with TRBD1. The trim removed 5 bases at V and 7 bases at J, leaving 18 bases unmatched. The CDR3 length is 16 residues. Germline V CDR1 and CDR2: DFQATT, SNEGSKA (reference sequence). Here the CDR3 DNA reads TGCAGTGCTTCCCGTACTACCGGGACAGGGTCACAGGAGCAGTACTTC. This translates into CSASRTTGTGSQEQYF.

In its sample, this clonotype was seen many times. The CDR3 spells CASSIPGSVEKLFF. For the CDR3, the DNA is TGTGCCAGTAGTATCCCCGGGTCGGTTGAAAAACTGTTTTTT. The V gene is TRBV19, the J gene TRBJ1-4; D call uncertain. V was clipped by 3 bases and J by 7 bases, with 12 bases between them. CDR3 size: 14 residues. Looked up from germline, CDR1 is LNHDA and CDR2 is SQIVND (reference sequence).

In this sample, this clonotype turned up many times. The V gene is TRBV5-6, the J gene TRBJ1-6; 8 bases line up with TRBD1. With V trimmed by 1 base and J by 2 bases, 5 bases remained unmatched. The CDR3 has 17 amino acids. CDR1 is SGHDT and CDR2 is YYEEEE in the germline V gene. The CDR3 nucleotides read TGTGCCAGCAGCTTGCTGCAGGGGGCAGCCTATAATTCACCCCTCCACTTT. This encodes CASSLLQGAAYNSPLHF.

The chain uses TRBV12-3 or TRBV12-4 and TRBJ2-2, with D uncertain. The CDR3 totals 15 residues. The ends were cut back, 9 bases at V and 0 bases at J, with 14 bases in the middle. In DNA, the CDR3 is TGTGCCAGTATTTTGGGTACACCGAACACCGGGGAGCTGTTTTTT. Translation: CASILGTPNTGELFF.

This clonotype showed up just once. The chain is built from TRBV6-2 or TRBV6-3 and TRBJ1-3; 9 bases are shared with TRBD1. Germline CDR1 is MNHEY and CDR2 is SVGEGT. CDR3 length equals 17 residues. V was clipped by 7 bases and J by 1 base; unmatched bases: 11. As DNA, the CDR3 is TGTGCCAGCACCCAGGCACAGGGGGCGAGTTCTGGAAACACCATATATTTT. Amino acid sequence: CASTQAQGASSGNTIYF.

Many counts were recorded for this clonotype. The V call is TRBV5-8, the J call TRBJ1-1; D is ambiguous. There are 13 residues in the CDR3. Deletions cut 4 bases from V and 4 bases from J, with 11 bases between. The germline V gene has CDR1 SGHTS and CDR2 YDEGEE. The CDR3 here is CASSLESITEAFF. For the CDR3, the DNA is TGTGCCAGCAGCCTAGAGTCCATCACTGAAGCTTTCTTT.

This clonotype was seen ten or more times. The CDR3 DNA reads TGTGCCAGCAGTTTCCCGCCCGGGGGTGAGCAGTTCTTC. As protein: CASSFPPGGEQFF. The V call is TRBV28, the J call TRBJ2-1, with D tentatively TRBD2 (6 bases). This CDR3 region has 13 residues. Germline loops: CDR1 MDHEN, CDR2 SYDVKM. V lost 3 bases and J 9 bases, leaving 12 bases between the germline ends.

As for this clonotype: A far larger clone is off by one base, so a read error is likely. The CDR3 is CASSGRGDNSTLHF. CDR3 bases: TGTGCCAGCAGTGGACGGGGAGATAATTCAACCCTCCACTTT. The chain combines TRBV6-4 with TRBJ1-4, with D hard to call. The J call could be wrong; TRBJ1-6 is a better fit for the DNA end. The CDR3 length is 14 residues. The germline V gene has CDR1 MRHNA and CDR2 SNTAGT.

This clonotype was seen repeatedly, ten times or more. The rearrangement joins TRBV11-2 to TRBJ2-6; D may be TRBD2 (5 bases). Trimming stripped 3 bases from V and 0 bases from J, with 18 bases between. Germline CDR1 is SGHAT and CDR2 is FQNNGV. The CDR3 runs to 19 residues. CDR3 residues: CASSFPMDGDYSGANVLTF. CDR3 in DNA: TGTGCCAGCAGCTTCCCTATGGACGGCGACTACTCTGGGGCCAACGTCCTGACTTTC.

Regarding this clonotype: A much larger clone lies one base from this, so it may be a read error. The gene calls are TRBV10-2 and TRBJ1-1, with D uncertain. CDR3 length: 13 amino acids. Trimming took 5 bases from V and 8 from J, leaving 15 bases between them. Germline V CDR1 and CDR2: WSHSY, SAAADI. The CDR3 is CASSSLILVEAFF. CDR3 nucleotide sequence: TGCGCCAGCAGTTCCCTGATCCTGGTCGAAGCTTTCTTT.

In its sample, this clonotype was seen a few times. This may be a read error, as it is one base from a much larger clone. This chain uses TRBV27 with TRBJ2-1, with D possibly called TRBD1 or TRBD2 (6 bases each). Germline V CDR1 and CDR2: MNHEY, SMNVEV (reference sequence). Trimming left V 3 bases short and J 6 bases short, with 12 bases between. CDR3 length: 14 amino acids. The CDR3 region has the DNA TGTGCCAGCAGTTTGGGGGGCCCCGTCAATGAGCAGTTCTTC. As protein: CASSLGGPVNEQFF.

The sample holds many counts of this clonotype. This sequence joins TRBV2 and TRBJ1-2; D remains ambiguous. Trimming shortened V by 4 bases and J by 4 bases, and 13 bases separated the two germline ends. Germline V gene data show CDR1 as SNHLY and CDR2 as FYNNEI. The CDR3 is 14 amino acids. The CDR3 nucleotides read TGTGCCAGCAGTGGGGTAGGGTTAGGCTATGGCTACACCTTC. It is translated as CASSGVGLGYGYTF. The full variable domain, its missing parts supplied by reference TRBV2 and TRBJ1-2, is EPEVTQTPSHQVTQMGQEVILRCVPISNHLYFYWYRQILGQKVEFLVSFYNNEISEKSEIFDDQFSVERPDGSNFTLKIRSTKLEDSAMYFCASSGVGLGYGYTFGSGTRLTVV.

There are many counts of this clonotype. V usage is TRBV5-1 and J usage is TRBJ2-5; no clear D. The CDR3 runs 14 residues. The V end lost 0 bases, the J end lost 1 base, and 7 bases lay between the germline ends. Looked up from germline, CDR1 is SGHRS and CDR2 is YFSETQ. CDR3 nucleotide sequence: TGCGCCAGCAGCTTGGGGCCCAGCCAAGAGACCCAGTACTTC. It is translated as CASSLGPSQETQYF.

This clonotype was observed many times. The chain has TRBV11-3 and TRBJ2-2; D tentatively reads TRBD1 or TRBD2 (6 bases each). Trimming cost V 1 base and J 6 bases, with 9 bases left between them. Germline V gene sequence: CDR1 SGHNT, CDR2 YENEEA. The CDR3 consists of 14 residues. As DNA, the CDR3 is TGTGCCAGCAGCTTAGGGGGGGCTGCCGGGGAGCTGTTTTTT. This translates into CASSLGGAAGELFF. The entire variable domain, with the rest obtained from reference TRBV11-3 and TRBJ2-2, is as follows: EAGVVQSPRYKIIEKKQPVAFWCNPISGHNTLYWYLQNLGQGPELLIRYENEEAVDDSQLPKDRFSAERLKGVDSTLKIQPAELGDSAVYLCASSLGGAAGELFFGEGSRLTVL.

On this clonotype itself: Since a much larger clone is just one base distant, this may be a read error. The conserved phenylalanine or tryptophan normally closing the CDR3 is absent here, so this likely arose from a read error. CDR3 in amino acids: CASSLRGPWELFS. DNA for the CDR3: TGTGCCAGCAGTTTACGGGGCCCCTGGGAGCTGTTTTCT. The chain carries TRBV12-3 or TRBV12-4 and TRBJ2-2; D possibly matches TRBD1 or TRBD2 (5 bases each). V was pared by 2 bases and J by 9 bases, with 10 bases between. The CDR3 covers 13 residues.

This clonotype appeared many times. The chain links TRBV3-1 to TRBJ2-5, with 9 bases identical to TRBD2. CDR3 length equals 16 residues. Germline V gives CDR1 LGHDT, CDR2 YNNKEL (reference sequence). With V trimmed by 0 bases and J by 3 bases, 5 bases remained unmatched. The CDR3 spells CASSQDLASGEETQYF. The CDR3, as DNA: TGTGCCAGCAGCCAAGATCTGGCTAGCGGGGAAGAGACCCAGTACTTC.

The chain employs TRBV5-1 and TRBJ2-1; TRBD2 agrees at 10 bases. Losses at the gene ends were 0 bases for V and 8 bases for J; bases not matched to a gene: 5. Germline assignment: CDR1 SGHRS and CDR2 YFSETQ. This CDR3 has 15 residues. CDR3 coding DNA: TGCGCCAGCAGCTTGGAGGCTAGCGGGAGCTATGAGCAGTTCTTC. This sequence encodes CASSLEASGSYEQFF.

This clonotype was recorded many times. The CDR3, as DNA: TGTGCCAGTAGTATTACTGGACAGGGGGCATATGGCTACACCTTC. Amino acids: CASSITGQGAYGYTF. The gene calls are TRBV19 and TRBJ1-2; 11 nucleotides match TRBD1. Losses at the gene ends were 3 bases for V and 5 bases for J; bases not matched to a gene: 5. This CDR3 has 15 residues. Looked up from germline, CDR1 is LNHDA and CDR2 is SQIVND (reference sequence).

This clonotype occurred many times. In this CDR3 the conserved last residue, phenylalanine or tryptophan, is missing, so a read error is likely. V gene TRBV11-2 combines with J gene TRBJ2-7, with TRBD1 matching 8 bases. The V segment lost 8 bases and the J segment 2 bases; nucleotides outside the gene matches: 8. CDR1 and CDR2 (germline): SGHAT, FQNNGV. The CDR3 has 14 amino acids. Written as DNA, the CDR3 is TGTGCCAGCGCTAAACAGGGGGGCCCCTACGAGCAGTACCTC. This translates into CASAKQGGPYEQYL.

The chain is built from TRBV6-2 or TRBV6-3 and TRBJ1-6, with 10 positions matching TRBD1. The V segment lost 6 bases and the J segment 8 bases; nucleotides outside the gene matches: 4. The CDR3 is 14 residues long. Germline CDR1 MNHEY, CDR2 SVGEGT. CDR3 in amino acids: CASRPGTGDSPLHF. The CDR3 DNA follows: TGTGCCAGCAGACCCGGGACAGGGGATTCACCCCTCCACTTT.